This T cell receptor (beta chain) appears in the sequencing data of a study of cytomegalovirus exposure and HLA in healthy donors. Whole-study findings and limits: Most subjects' HLA-A and HLA-B alleles were reportedly predicted from TCR beta sequences. The authors confirmed in vitro that a few CMV-associated chains were specific for CMV antigens.

The PCR contained 60 Vbeta and 13 Jbeta primers. The table came from immunoSEQ multiplex PCR; TCRdb's copy has only in-frame clones and leaves some out. The sample contains over 75,000 clones, around 71% of which appear only once. The CDR3 runs 15 residues. Trimming took off 4 bases at V and 7 bases at J, with 14 bases between the two ends. CDR1 and CDR2 from the germline V gene are LNHDA and SQIVND (reference sequence). About this clone itself: What it binds is not known.

The sequence came from a man aged 30 to 39 in good health and CMV-seronegative. The specimen sequenced was PBMCs. The chain links TRBV19 to TRBJ1-6; no firm D call. The CDR3 sequence: CASSKPQSGNSPLHF. Here the CDR3 DNA reads TGTGCCAGTAGTAAGCCTCAATCGGGGAATTCACCCCTCCACTTT.